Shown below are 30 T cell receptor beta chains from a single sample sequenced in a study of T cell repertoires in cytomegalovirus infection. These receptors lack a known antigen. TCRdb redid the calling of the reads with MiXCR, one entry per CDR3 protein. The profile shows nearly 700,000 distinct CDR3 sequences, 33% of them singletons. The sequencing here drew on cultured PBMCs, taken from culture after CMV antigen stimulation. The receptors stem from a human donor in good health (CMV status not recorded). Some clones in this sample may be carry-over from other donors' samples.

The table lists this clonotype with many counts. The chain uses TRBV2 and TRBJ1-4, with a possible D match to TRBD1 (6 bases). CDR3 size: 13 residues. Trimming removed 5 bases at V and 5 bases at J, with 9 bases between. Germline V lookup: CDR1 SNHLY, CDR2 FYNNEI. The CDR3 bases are TGTGCCAGCAGTTGGGACACCAATGAAAAACTGTTTTTT. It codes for CASSWDTNEKLFF.

This CDR3 is CASSTQGRGQPQHF. CDR3 nucleotide sequence: TGTGCCAGCAGTACTCAGGGGAGAGGACAGCCCCAGCATTTT. J is TRBJ1-5 and V is TRBV28; a possible D gene is TRBD1 (6 bases). With 5 bases removed from V and 7 bases from J, the gap between germline ends came to 15 bases. This CDR3 is 14 amino acids long. Germline CDR1 and CDR2: MDHEN and SYDVKM.

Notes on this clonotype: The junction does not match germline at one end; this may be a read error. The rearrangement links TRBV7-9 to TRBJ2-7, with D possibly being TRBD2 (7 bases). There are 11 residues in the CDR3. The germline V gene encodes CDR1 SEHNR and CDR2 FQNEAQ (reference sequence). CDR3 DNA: TGTGCCAGCAGCGCAGGGGACGGGAGGCACTTC. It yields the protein CASSAGDGRHF.

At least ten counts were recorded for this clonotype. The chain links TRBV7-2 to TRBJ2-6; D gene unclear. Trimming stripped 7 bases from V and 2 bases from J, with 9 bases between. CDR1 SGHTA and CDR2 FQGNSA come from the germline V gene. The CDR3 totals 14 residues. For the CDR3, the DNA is TGTGCCAGCACTCTTGCTGCTGGGGCCAACGTCCTGACTTTC. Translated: CASTLAAGANVLTF.

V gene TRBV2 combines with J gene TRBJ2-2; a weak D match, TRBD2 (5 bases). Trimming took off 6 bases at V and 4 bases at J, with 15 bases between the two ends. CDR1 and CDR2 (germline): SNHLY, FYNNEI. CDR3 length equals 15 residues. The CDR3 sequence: CASRVGQAGTGELFF. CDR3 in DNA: TGTGCCAGCAGGGTCGGTCAGGCGGGCACCGGGGAGCTGTTTTTT.

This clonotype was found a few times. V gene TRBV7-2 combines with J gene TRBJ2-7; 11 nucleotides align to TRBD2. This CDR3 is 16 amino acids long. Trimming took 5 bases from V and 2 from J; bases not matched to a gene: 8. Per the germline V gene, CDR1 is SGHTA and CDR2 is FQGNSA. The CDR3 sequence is CASSPQLAGGPYEQYF. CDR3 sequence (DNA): TGTGCCAGCAGCCCGCAATTAGCGGGAGGGCCCTACGAGCAGTACTTC.

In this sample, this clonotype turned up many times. This chain's CDR3 is CASTPGPRNTEAFF. CDR3 DNA: TGTGCCAGCACTCCAGGGCCCCGGAACACTGAAGCTTTCTTT. This rearrangement joins TRBV7-8 to TRBJ1-1, with a possible D match to TRBD1 (5 bases). V lost 7 bases to trimming and J lost 1 base, with 13 bases between them. Germline V gene lookup returns CDR1 SGHVS and CDR2 FQNEAQ. This CDR3 comprises 14 residues.

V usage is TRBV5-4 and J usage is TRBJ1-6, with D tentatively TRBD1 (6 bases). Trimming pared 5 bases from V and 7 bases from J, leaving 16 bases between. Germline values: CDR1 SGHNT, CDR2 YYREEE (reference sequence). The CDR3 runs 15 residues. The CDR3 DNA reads TGTGCCAGCAGACCAGGGGATTCGTTGAATTCACCCCTCCACTTT. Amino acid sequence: CASRPGDSLNSPLHF.

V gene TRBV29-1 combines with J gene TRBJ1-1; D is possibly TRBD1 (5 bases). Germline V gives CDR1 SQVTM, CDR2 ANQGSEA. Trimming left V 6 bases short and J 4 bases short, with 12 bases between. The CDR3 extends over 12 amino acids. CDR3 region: CSVNRFLTEAFF. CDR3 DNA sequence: TGCAGCGTGAACAGGTTCCTCACTGAAGCTTTCTTT.

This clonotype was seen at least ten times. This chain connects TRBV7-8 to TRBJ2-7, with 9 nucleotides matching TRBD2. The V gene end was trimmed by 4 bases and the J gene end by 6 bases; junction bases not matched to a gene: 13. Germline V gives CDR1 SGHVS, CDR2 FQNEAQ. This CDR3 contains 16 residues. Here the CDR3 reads CASSSIPSLREGEQYF. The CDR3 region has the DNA TGTGCCAGCAGCTCCATACCGTCTCTGCGGGAGGGCGAGCAGTACTTC.

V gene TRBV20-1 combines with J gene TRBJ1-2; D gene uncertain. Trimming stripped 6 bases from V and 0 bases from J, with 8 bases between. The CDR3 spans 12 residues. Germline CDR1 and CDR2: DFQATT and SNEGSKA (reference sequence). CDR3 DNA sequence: TGCAGTGCCACCGTTGCTAACTATGGCTACACCTTC. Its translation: CSATVANYGYTF.

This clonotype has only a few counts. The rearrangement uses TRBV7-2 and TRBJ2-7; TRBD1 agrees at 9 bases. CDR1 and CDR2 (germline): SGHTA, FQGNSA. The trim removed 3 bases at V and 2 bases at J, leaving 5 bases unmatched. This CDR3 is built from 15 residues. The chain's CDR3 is CASSFIGTGTYEQYF. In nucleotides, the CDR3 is TGTGCCAGCAGCTTTATCGGGACAGGGACCTACGAGCAGTACTTC.

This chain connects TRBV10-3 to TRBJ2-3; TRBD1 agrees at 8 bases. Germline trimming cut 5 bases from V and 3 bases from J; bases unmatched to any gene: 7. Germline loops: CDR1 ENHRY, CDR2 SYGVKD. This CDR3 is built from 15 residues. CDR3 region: CAISLTGEGTDTQYF. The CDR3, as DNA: TGTGCCATCAGTCTGACAGGGGAAGGGACAGATACGCAGTATTTT.

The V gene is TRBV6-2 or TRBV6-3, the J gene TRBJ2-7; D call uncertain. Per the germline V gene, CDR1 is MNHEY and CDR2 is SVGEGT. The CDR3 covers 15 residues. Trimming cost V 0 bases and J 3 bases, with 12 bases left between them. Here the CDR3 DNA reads TGTGCCAGCAGTTACTCGACGGCACGGTTCTACGAGCAGTACTTC. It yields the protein CASSYSTARFYEQYF.

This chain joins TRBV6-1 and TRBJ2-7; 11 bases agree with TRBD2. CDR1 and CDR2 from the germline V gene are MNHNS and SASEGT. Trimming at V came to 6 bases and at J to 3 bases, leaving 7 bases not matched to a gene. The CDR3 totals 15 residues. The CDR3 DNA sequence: TGTGCCAGCAGCCCACTAGCGGGGGCGTACTACGAGCAGTACTTC. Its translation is CASSPLAGAYYEQYF.

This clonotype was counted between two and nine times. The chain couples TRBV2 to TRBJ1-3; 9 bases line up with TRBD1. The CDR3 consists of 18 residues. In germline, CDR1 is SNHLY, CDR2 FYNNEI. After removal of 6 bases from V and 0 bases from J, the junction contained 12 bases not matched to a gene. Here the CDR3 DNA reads TGTGCCAGCAGCGGGACCTGGGACAGGGAAAGCTCTGGAAACACCATATATTTT. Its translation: CASSGTWDRESSGNTIYF. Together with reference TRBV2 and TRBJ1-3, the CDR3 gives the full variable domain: EPEVTQTPSHQVTQMGQEVILRCVPISNHLYFYWYRQILGQKVEFLVSFYNNEISEKSEIFDDQFSVERPDGSNFTLKIRSTKLEDSAMYFCASSGTWDRESSGNTIYFGEGSWLTVV.

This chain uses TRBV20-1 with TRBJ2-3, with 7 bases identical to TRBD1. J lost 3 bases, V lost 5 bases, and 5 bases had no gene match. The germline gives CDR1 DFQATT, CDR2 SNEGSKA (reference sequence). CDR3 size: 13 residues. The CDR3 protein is CSADPRGTDTQYF. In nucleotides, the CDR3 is TGCAGTGCTGACCCCAGGGGGACAGATACGCAGTATTTT.

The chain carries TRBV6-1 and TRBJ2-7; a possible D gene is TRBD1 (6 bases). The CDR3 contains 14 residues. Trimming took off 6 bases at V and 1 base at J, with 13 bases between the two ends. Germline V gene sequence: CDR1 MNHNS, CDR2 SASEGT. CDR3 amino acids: CASRAVRGSYEQYF. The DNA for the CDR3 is TGTGCCAGCAGAGCGGTCAGGGGTTCCTACGAGCAGTACTTC.

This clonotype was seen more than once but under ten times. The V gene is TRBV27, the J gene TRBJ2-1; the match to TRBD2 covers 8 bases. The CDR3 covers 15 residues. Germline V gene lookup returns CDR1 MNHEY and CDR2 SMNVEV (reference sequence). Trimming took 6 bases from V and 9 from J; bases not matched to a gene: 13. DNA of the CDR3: TGTGCCAGCAGCCCACTAGCGGTTATTAGCCCTGAGCAGTTCTTC. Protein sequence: CASSPLAVISPEQFF.

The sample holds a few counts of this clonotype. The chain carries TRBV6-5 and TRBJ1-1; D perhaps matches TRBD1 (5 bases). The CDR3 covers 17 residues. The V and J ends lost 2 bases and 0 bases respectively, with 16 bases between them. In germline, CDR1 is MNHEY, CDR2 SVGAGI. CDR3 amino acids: CASSYAHHGGVNTEAFF. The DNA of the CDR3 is TGTGCCAGCAGTTACGCCCATCATGGAGGGGTGAACACTGAAGCTTTCTTT.

The CDR3: CASDSGTNYGYTF. CDR3 nucleotides: TGTGCCAGCGATTCAGGGACCAACTATGGCTACACCTTC. V usage is TRBV12-3 or TRBV12-4 and J usage is TRBJ1-2, with D perhaps matching TRBD1 (5 bases). V lost 8 bases, J lost 2 bases, and 12 bases lay in between. This CDR3 comprises 13 residues.

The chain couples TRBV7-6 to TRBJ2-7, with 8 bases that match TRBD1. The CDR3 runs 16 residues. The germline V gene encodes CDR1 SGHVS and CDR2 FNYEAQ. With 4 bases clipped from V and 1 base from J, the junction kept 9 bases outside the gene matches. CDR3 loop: CASSSNRGYPSYEQYF. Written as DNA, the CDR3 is TGTGCCAGCAGCTCAAACAGGGGGTATCCTTCCTACGAGCAGTACTTC.

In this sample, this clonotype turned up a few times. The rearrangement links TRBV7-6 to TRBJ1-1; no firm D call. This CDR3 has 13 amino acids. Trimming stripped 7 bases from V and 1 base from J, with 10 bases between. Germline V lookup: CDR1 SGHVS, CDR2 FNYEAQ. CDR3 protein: CASTSSPNTEAFF. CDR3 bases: TGTGCCAGCACCTCTTCTCCGAACACTGAAGCTTTCTTT.

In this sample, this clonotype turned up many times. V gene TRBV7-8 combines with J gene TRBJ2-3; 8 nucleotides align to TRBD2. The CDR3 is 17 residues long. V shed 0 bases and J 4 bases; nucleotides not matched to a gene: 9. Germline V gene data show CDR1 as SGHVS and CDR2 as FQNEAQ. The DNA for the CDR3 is TGTGCCAGCAGCTTAGCTTCCTCGCGGGAGGCGTCAGATACGCAGTATTTT. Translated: CASSLASSREASDTQYF.

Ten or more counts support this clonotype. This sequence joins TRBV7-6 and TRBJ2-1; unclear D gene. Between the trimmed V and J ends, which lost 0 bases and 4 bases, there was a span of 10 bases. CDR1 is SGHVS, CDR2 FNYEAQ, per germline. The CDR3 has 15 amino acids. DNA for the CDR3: TGTGCCAGCAGCTTAGCATCCCCCATTTACAATGAGCAGTTCTTC. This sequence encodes CASSLASPIYNEQFF.

CDR3 DNA sequence: TGTGCCAGCAGTGCGAGTAGCGGGGGGAACAATGAGCAGTTCTTC. It is translated as CASSASSGGNNEQFF. The chain couples TRBV6-6 to TRBJ2-1; the match to TRBD2 covers 10 bases. This CDR3 has 15 residues. The ends lost 5 bases at V and 5 bases at J; junction bases unmatched: 6. CDR1 and CDR2 from the germline V gene are MNHNY and SVGAGI (reference sequence).

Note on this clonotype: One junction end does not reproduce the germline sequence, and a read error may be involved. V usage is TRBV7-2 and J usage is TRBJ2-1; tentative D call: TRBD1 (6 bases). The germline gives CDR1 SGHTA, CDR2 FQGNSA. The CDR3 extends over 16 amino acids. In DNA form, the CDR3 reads TGTTCCAGCAGCTTAAAGTGGACAGACTCCTACAATGAGCAGTTCTTC. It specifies CSSSLKWTDSYNEQFF.

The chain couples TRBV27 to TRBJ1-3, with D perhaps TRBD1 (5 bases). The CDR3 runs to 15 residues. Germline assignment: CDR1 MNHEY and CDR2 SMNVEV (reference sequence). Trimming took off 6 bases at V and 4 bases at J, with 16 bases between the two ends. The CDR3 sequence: CASRGGIGSGNTIYF. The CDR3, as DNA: TGTGCCAGCAGGGGGGGAATTGGGTCAGGAAACACCATATATTTT.

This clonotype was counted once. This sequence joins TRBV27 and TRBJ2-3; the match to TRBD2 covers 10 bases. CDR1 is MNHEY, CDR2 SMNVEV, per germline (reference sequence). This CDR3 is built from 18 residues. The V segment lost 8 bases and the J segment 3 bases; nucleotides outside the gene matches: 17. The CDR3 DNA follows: TGTGCCAGCCTCCCGGGACTAGCGCAGCAAAGGGTGACAGATACGCAGTATTTT. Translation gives CASLPGLAQQRVTDTQYF.

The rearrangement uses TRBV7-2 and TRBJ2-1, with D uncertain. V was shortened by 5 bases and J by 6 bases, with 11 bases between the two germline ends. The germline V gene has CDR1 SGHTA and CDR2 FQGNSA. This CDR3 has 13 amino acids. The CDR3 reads CASSPWKGNEQFF. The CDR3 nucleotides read TGTGCCAGCAGCCCGTGGAAGGGCAATGAGCAGTTCTTC.